This T cell receptor (beta chain) was found in a study of shared clonotypes between healthy human individuals. Germline-derived CDR1 and CDR2 are ENHRY and SYGVKD. Trimming took 6 bases from V and 6 from J, leaving 11 bases between them. The CDR3 extends over 12 amino acids. Donors were Caucasian adults residing in Nashville, Tennessee, USA. Libraries were prepared by immunoSEQ multiplex PCR; TCRdb keeps only in-frame clonotypes and omits some of them. The repertoire holds 2 million to 2.5 million clones, approximately 93% seen once, with roughly 0.36% in the top ten. The TCR sequence derives from a young man in good health. Some clones in this sample may be carry-over from other donors' samples. V and J are TRBV10-3 and TRBJ1-1; D gene uncertain. Sequencing input: naive CD4+ T cells from PBMCs. This sample's subset: CD45RA+ positively selected. This CDR3 reads CAIRTVGAEAFF. CDR3 sequence (DNA): TGTGCCATCAGGACGGTCGGCGCTGAAGCTTTCTTT.